This TCR beta chain appears in the sequencing data of a study of T cell changes during pregnancy in multiple sclerosis. CDR1 and CDR2 from the germline V gene are SEHNR and FQNEAQ (reference sequence). CDR3 length: 14 residues. V gave up 5 bases and J gave up 3 bases; unmatched junction bases: 4. Assay used: immunoSEQ multiplex PCR; TCRdb lists only in-frame clones, some missing. The data hold around 50,000 clones, with about 92% observed a single time. The V call is TRBV7-9, the J call TRBJ1-5; 7 nucleotides agree with TRBD1. This sequence originates from a female donor in good health, enrolled as a control in a pregnancy study. This material consisted of CD4+ T cells from peripheral blood mononuclear cells, taken after pregnancy. The DNA for the CDR3 is TGTGCCAGCAGCCAAGGACAGGACAATCAGCCCCAGCATTTT. Amino acid sequence: CASSQGQDNQPQHF.